What follows describes a single T cell receptor beta chain. The CDR3 consists of 14 residues. Trimming took off 7 bases at V and 1 base at J, with 13 bases between the two ends. Looked up from germline, CDR1 is LNHDA and CDR2 is SQIVND (reference sequence). Measured with immunoSEQ multiplex PCR; TCRdb has only the in-frame clones, and not every one. The sample shows about 310,000 clones, 87% of them seen only once. This sample was included in a study of blood T cell repertoires in COVID-19. At the level of the study: Samples taken during acute and convalescent COVID-19 were collected in the United States, Italy and Spain. PBMCs, B-cell-depleted T cells, or T cells were the source of the cDNA or gDNA that made up the material.

The chain links TRBV19 to TRBJ1-1, with unresolved D. This clonotype originated in a man aged 50 to 59 with active or convalescent COVID-19. The sequenced sample was peripheral blood. The CDR3 DNA follows: TGTGCCAGTACGGCGAGACATCGGAACACTGAAGCTTTCTTT. This encodes CASTARHRNTEAFF.